The rows below give T cell receptor beta chains drawn from one sample of a study of radiotherapy plus CTLA-4 blockade in lung cancer. Measured with immunoSEQ multiplex PCR; TCRdb has only the in-frame clones, and not every one. The table includes 75,000 or so clones, about 80% detected once. The sample consisted of peripheral blood, taken from a patient treated with radiotherapy plus ipilimumab. These TCRs come from a human donor with non-small cell lung cancer who had a complete response to radiotherapy plus ipilimumab. Both conserved end residues are part of each CDR3. D genes are given only for firm matches. The size field is filled for only some rows; it gives once, few, many or a size class.

V gene: TRBV19
J gene: TRBJ1-5
D gene: .
clone size: many
CDR3 protein: CASSKSNQPQHF
CDR3 DNA: TGTGCCAGTAGTAAAAGCAATCAGCCCCAGCATTTT

V gene: TRBV6-5
J gene: TRBJ2-3
D gene: TRBD2
clone size: .
CDR3 protein: CASSYVRGATDTQYF
CDR3 DNA: TGTGCCAGCAGTTACGTGCGGGGGGCCACAGATACGCAGTATTTT

V gene: TRBV6-5
J gene: TRBJ2-1
D gene: .
clone size: .
CDR3 protein: CASSYTGDSYNEQFF
CDR3 DNA: TGTGCCAGCAGTTACACAGGAGACTCCTACAATGAGCAGTTCTTC

V gene: TRBV19
J gene: TRBJ2-7
D gene: TRBD1
clone size: .
CDR3 protein: CASSADRGYEQYF
CDR3 DNA: TGTGCCAGTAGTGCCGACAGGGGGTACGAGCAGTACTTC

V gene: TRBV19
J gene: TRBJ1-4
D gene: .
clone size: .
CDR3 protein: CASMDSSTTNEKLFF
CDR3 DNA: TGTGCCAGTATGGACAGTTCTACAACTAATGAAAAACTGTTTTTT

V gene: TRBV4-1
J gene: TRBJ1-2
D gene: .
clone size: few
CDR3 protein: CASSQASPMGYGYTF
CDR3 DNA: TGCGCCAGCAGCCAAGCCAGTCCAATGGGTTATGGCTACACCTTC

V gene: TRBV29-1
J gene: TRBJ1-1
D gene: TRBD1
clone size: .
CDR3 protein: CSGLQGRVTEAFF
CDR3 DNA: TGCAGCGGATTACAGGGGCGGGTCACTGAAGCTTTCTTT

V gene: TRBV6-4
J gene: TRBJ2-1
D gene: .
clone size: .
CDR3 protein: CASSDTVQGHNEQFF
CDR3 DNA: TGTGCCAGCAGTGACACAGTACAGGGTCACAATGAGCAGTTCTTC

V gene: TRBV7-9
J gene: TRBJ2-2
D gene: .
clone size: .
CDR3 protein: CASSHWARATGELFF
CDR3 DNA: TGTGCCAGCAGCCATTGGGCCAGGGCCACCGGGGAGCTGTTTTTT

V gene: TRBV25-1
J gene: TRBJ2-5
D gene: TRBD2
clone size: .
CDR3 protein: CASSELGRREGGTQYF
CDR3 DNA: TGTGCCAGCAGTGAACTTGGGAGGCGGGAGGGGGGGACCCAGTACTTC

V gene: TRBV19
J gene: TRBJ1-3
D gene: .
clone size: .
CDR3 protein: CASSRRDVGNTIYF
CDR3 DNA: TGTGCCAGTAGCCGCCGGGACGTCGGAAACACCATATATTTT

V gene: TRBV5-1
J gene: TRBJ1-2
D gene: TRBD1
clone size: .
CDR3 protein: CASRQGSLSNYGYTF
CDR3 DNA: TGCGCCAGCAGACAGGGGTCCCTTTCTAACTATGGCTACACCTTC

V gene: TRBV28
J gene: TRBJ2-2
D gene: TRBD2
clone size: .
CDR3 protein: CASSLGSGRRTGELFF
CDR3 DNA: TGTGCCAGCAGTTTAGGTAGCGGGAGGAGAACCGGGGAGCTGTTTTTT

V gene: TRBV18
J gene: TRBJ1-2
D gene: TRBD1
clone size: once
CDR3 protein: CASSPRGVGQVPNYGYTF
CDR3 DNA: TGTGCCAGCTCACCAAGAGGTGTAGGACAGGTGCCTAACTATGGCTACACCTTC

V gene: TRBV5-1
J gene: TRBJ1-3
D gene: .
clone size: .
CDR3 protein: CASSLRQTTSGNTIYF
CDR3 DNA: TGCGCCAGCAGCTTGAGACAGACGACCTCTGGAAACACCATATATTTT

V gene: TRBV18
J gene: TRBJ1-5
D gene: TRBD1
clone size: once
CDR3 protein: CASSGTVNQPQHF
CDR3 DNA: TGTGCCAGCTCCGGGACAGTGAATCAGCCCCAGCATTTT